The 24 T cell receptor beta chains below all came from one sample that was sequenced in a study of T cells in Graves' hyperthyroidism and ophthalmopathy. Amplified TCR beta CDR3 regions came from RNA transcripts. Carried out on the TCR CDR3, a first-round RT-PCR used the HTBI primer set. Via MiXCR, TCRdb re-called the multiplex PCR reads, giving one row per CDR3 protein. The sample lists fewer than 550,000 distinct CDR3 sequences; roughly a quarter were seen once. Material for sequencing was blood. The receptors here all came from a woman in her thirties with Graves' ophthalmopathy.

The V and J genes are TRBV3-1 and TRBJ2-7, with no clear D. The V and J ends lost 3 bases and 3 bases respectively, with 12 bases between them. The CDR3 is 14 residues long. The germline V gene encodes CDR1 LGHDT and CDR2 YNNKEL (reference sequence). CDR3 nucleotides: TGTGCCAGCAGCCATGACGGGCTGAGCTACGAGCAGTACTTC. Translation: CASSHDGLSYEQYF.

The table lists this clonotype with many counts. V usage is TRBV6-5 and J usage is TRBJ1-1, with D possibly matching TRBD1 (5 bases). Germline V CDR1 and CDR2: MNHEY, SVGAGI. This CDR3 is built from 14 residues. Trimming pared 3 bases from V and 4 bases from J, leaving 12 bases between. The CDR3, as DNA: TGTGCCAGCAGTTATAGGGGTTCCGGCACTGAAGCTTTCTTT. It is translated as CASSYRGSGTEAFF.

In its sample, this clonotype was seen a few times. The V call is TRBV5-1, the J call TRBJ1-2; D is unresolved. CDR1 SGHRS and CDR2 YFSETQ come from the germline V gene. The V end was cut by 2 bases, the J end by 4 bases, with 15 bases between. This CDR3 contains 15 residues. The chain's CDR3 is CASSLANPLTYGYTF. For the CDR3, the DNA is TGCGCCAGCAGCTTAGCCAATCCCCTGACCTATGGCTACACCTTC.

A note on this clonotype: With a much larger clone just one base away, this may be a read error. The genes are TRBV5-1 and TRBJ2-7; TRBD1 agrees at 7 bases. Germline CDR1 and CDR2: SGHRS and YFSETQ. The V and J ends lost 1 base and 3 bases, in that order; junction bases with no gene match: 4. The CDR3 covers 14 residues. CDR3 protein: CASSLTGAIYEQYF. The DNA for the CDR3 is TGCGCCAGCAGCTTGACAGGGGCGATCTACGAGCAGTACTTC.

The gene calls are TRBV28 and TRBJ2-7; 8 bases are a match to TRBD1. Germline lookup yields CDR1 MDHEN and CDR2 SYDVKM. This CDR3 region has 12 residues. After removal of 7 bases from V and 6 bases from J, the junction contained 5 bases not matched to a gene. The DNA for the CDR3 is TGTGCCAGCAATCAGGGGGCGGGCGAGCAGTACTTC. Translation: CASNQGAGEQYF. Filled out from reference TRBV28 and TRBJ2-7, the complete variable domain reads DVKVTQSSRYLVKRTGEKVFLECVQDMDHENMFWYRQDPGLGLRLIYFSYDVKMKEKGDIPEGYSVSREKKERFSLILESASTNQTSMYLCASNQGAGEQYFGPGTRLTVT.

This clonotype was detected ten times or more. The chain couples TRBV30 to TRBJ1-4; TRBD1 is a possible D gene (5 bases). The CDR3 consists of 14 residues. The germline V and J ends were trimmed by 4 bases and 4 bases, with 13 bases remaining between them. In germline, CDR1 is GTSNPN, CDR2 SVGIG (reference sequence). In DNA form, the CDR3 reads TGTGCCTGGACATCTGGACAACTTAATGAAAAACTGTTTTTT. This gives the protein CAWTSGQLNEKLFF.

This clonotype was seen many times. The gene calls are TRBV24-1 and TRBJ1-2; D unclear. Looked up from germline, CDR1 is KGHDR and CDR2 is SFDVKD. The CDR3 extends over 14 amino acids. V was trimmed by 2 bases and J by 4 bases, leaving 10 bases between them. The CDR3 nucleotides are TGTGCCACCAGTGATTCTGTAGGCGGCTATGGCTACACCTTC. Encoded protein: CATSDSVGGYGYTF.

The sample holds one count of this clonotype. V is TRBV9 and J is TRBJ2-5, with 13 bases aligning to TRBD2. CDR3 length: 16 amino acids. Trimming took 3 bases from V and 2 from J; bases not matched to a gene: 4. The germline CDR1 and CDR2 sequences are SGDLS and YYNGEE. The CDR3 loop is CASSAGLAGQQETQYF. The CDR3 nucleotides are TGTGCCAGCAGCGCGGGACTAGCGGGGCAACAAGAGACCCAGTACTTC. Variable domain in full (rest from reference TRBV9 and TRBJ2-5): DSGVTQTPKHLITATGQRVTLRCSPRSGDLSVYWYQQSLDQGLQFLIQYYNGEERAKGNILERFSAQQFPDLHSELNLSSLELGDSALYFCASSAGLAGQQETQYFGPGTRLLVL.

Worth noting for this clonotype: Since no conserved phenylalanine or tryptophan closes the CDR3, a read error is the likely cause. No DNA is shown, since the ends of the CDR3 on it are uncertain; the CDR3 is the one TCRdb lists. J is TRBJ1-1 and V is TRBV12-3 or TRBV12-4; TRBD1 is taken as the D call from the table, unchecked against the DNA. Both ends counted, the CDR3 spans 13 residues. This chain's CDR3 is CASSSGTVTEACY.

This clonotype was detected ten times or more. The chain employs TRBV6-1 and TRBJ1-2; D is ambiguous. Trimming pared 7 bases from V and 8 bases from J, leaving 17 bases between. This CDR3 region has 13 residues. Germline CDR1 reads MNHNS; CDR2 reads SASEGT. The CDR3 coding sequence is TGTGCCAGCACCACAACAAGGACCTTCGGCTACACCTTC. As protein: CASTTTRTFGYTF.

This clonotype was observed at least ten times. This chain joins TRBV27 and TRBJ1-1; D might be TRBD1 (5 bases). The CDR3 covers 13 residues. Germline loops: CDR1 MNHEY, CDR2 SMNVEV (reference sequence). Trimming removed 5 bases at V and 5 bases at J, with 12 bases between. CDR3 in amino acids: CASSVGPGTEAFF. The CDR3 coding sequence is TGTGCCAGCAGTGTGGGGCCGGGGACTGAAGCTTTCTTT.

This chain links TRBV12-3 or TRBV12-4 with TRBJ2-7; D gene ambiguous. The CDR3 contains 14 residues. V was cut by 9 bases and J by 5 bases, with 20 bases left in between. The CDR3 coding sequence is TGTGCCAGTAGTATTGAAGGCACGGTGAACGAGCAGTACTTC. This translates into CASSIEGTVNEQYF.

V and J are TRBV6-1 and TRBJ2-6; the D gene is possibly TRBD1 (5 bases). The CDR3 is 16 amino acids. From germline, CDR1 is MNHNS and CDR2 SASEGT. V dropped 7 bases and J dropped 0 bases, with 13 bases sitting between them. This CDR3 is CASKLRQSSGANVLTF. CDR3 bases: TGTGCCAGCAAACTCAGACAGAGCTCTGGGGCCAACGTCCTGACTTTC.

This clonotype showed up many times. The chain is built from TRBV19 and TRBJ2-2; TRBD1 matches at 9 bases. V was clipped by 8 bases and J by 4 bases; unmatched bases: 8. The V gene's germline CDR1 is LNHDA and CDR2 SQIVND (reference sequence). CDR3 length equals 15 residues. The CDR3: CASVGQGLGTGELFF. DNA of the CDR3: TGTGCCAGTGTGGGACAGGGTTTAGGCACCGGGGAGCTGTTTTTT.

The gene calls are TRBV19 and TRBJ2-7; D perhaps matches TRBD2 (5 bases). Trimming stripped 6 bases from V and 4 bases from J, with 13 bases between. CDR1 and CDR2 (germline): LNHDA, SQIVND (reference sequence). CDR3 size: 13 residues. The CDR3 sequence is CASSLSPGYEQYF. CDR3 bases: TGTGCCAGTAGCCTTTCCCCGGGGTACGAGCAGTACTTC.

This clonotype appeared a few times. An end of the junction does not agree with germline; a read error may underlie this. This CDR3 is CACSLGSAYEQYF. CDR3 bases: TGTGCCTGCAGCTTAGGAAGTGCGTACGAGCAGTACTTC. The chain carries TRBV7-2 and TRBJ2-7; D not certain. CDR3 size: 13 residues. Per germline, CDR1 SGHTA and CDR2 FQGNSA.

This clonotype was picked up a small number of times. The chain employs TRBV14 and TRBJ1-1; D is unresolved. Deletions cut 0 bases from V and 3 bases from J, with 11 bases between. Germline CDR1 SGHDN, CDR2 FVKESK. This CDR3 is 15 amino acids long. CDR3 sequence (DNA): TGTGCCAGCAGCCAAGATTCGGCGGCCTACACTGAAGCTTTCTTT. This sequence encodes CASSQDSAAYTEAFF.

This clonotype was seen ten or more times. The rearrangement uses TRBV12-3 or TRBV12-4 and TRBJ2-7; D is possibly TRBD2 (6 bases). V was clipped by 3 bases and J by 5 bases, with 11 bases between them. The CDR3 spans 13 residues. CDR3 DNA: TGTGCCAGCAGTTTGGAGGGTTGGGACGAGCAGTACTTC. Translating it yields CASSLEGWDEQYF.

V gene TRBV7-2 combines with J gene TRBJ2-7; TRBD2 aligns across 13 bases. Looked up from germline, CDR1 is SGHTA and CDR2 is FQGNSA. The CDR3 covers 14 residues. After removal of 7 bases from V and 4 bases from J, the junction contained 4 bases not matched to a gene. This chain's CDR3 is CASNKLAGGYEQYF. In nucleotides, the CDR3 is TGTGCCAGCAACAAACTAGCGGGAGGGTACGAGCAGTACTTC.

This clonotype was observed at least ten times. V gene TRBV29-1 combines with J gene TRBJ2-5; D gene ambiguous. The CDR3 runs to 13 residues. V was cut by 1 base and J by 2 bases, with 8 bases left in between. From germline, CDR1 is SQVTM and CDR2 ANQGSEA. The CDR3 protein is CSVEVPLQETQYF. DNA for the CDR3: TGCAGCGTTGAAGTCCCCCTACAAGAGACCCAGTACTTC.

This chain joins TRBV19 and TRBJ2-7; tentatively, D is TRBD2 (6 bases). The germline V gene encodes CDR1 LNHDA and CDR2 SQIVND (reference sequence). The CDR3 is 16 residues long. Trimming removed 3 bases from V and 2 bases from J, with 17 bases in between. The CDR3 DNA reads TGTGCCAGTAGTATGGGTGAGTGGAGGGCGACCTACGAGCAGTACTTC. Its protein product is CASSMGEWRATYEQYF.

This clonotype has more than one count but fewer than ten. This sequence joins TRBV12-3 or TRBV12-4 and TRBJ2-1, with TRBD2 matching over 7 bases. This CDR3 is 15 amino acids long. The V segment lost 2 bases and the J segment 5 bases; nucleotides outside the gene matches: 6. The CDR3 spells CASSLRASGDNEQFF. The DNA of the CDR3 is TGTGCCAGCAGTTTAAGGGCTAGCGGTGACAATGAGCAGTTCTTC.

This clonotype came up many times. The chain carries TRBV12-3 or TRBV12-4 and TRBJ1-2, with D possibly TRBD1 on 5 matching bases. V lost 2 bases and J 1 base, leaving 11 bases between the germline ends. This CDR3 is built from 15 residues. The CDR3 is CASSLTAGLNYGYTF. The CDR3, as DNA: TGTGCCAGCAGTTTAACGGCAGGGCTTAACTATGGCTACACCTTC.

The chain uses TRBV29-1 and TRBJ2-7, with D unclear. CDR1 is SQVTM and CDR2 is ANQGSEA in the germline V gene. V was shortened by 6 bases and J by 1 base, with 10 bases between the two germline ends. CDR3 length equals 12 residues. The CDR3 is CSVILTSYEQYF. CDR3 coding DNA: TGCAGCGTCATTCTAACTTCCTACGAGCAGTACTTC.